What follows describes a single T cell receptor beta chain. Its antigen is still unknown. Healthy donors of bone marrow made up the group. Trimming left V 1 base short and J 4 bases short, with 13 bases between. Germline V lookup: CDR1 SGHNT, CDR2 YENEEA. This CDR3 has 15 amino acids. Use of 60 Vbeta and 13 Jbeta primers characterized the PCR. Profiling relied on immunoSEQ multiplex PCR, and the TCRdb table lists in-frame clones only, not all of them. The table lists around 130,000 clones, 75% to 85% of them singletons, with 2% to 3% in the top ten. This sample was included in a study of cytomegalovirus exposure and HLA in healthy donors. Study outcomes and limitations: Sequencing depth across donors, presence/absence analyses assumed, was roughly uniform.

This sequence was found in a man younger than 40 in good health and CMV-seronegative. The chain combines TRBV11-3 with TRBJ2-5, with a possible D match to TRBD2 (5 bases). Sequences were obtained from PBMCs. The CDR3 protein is CASSLGRRLLETQYF. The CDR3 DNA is TGTGCCAGCAGCTTAGGGCGGAGACTACTAGAGACCCAGTACTTC.